The 18 T cell receptor beta chains listed next were all sequenced from one sample in a study of OX40 agonist ivuxolimab in advanced cancers. Produced via immunoSEQ multiplex PCR; TCRdb's table is partial and in-frame only. The sample lists around 67,000 clones; roughly 92% were seen once. The sequencing used CD4+ or CD8+ T cells sorted from blood, collected in a trial of the OX40 agonist ivuxolimab. The receptors come from an adult with an advanced solid tumor such as melanoma, head and neck, liver or kidney cancer.

The chain links TRBV10-3 to TRBJ2-1, with TRBD2 matching 9 bases. Germline CDR1 is ENHRY and CDR2 is SYGVKD. Trimming removed 11 bases from V and 2 bases from J; junction bases left unmatched: 4. The CDR3 consists of 13 residues. This chain's CDR3 is CAAGLATYNEQFF. For the CDR3, the DNA is TGTGCCGCCGGACTAGCGACCTACAATGAGCAGTTCTTC.

The V call is TRBV4-1, the J call TRBJ1-2, with D unclear. The CDR3 contains 14 residues. Germline V gives CDR1 MGHRA, CDR2 YSYEKL. Trimming took off 2 bases at V and 8 bases at J, with 15 bases between the two ends. The DNA for the CDR3 is TGCGCCAGCAGCCAACAACCGGGTTTCGTCGGCTACACCTTC. This gives the protein CASSQQPGFVGYTF.

The chain couples TRBV15 to TRBJ2-7; no reliable D call. V was pared by 5 bases and J by 6 bases, with 11 bases between. Germline CDR1 and CDR2: LNHNV and YYDKDF (reference sequence). The CDR3 runs to 12 residues. CDR3 loop: CATSRAGSEQYF. In DNA form, the CDR3 reads TGTGCCACCAGCCGAGCAGGCAGCGAGCAGTACTTC.

The chain is built from TRBV19 and TRBJ2-7; D might be TRBD2 (7 bases). Germline lookup yields CDR1 LNHDA and CDR2 SQIVND (reference sequence). The CDR3 is 14 amino acids. Trimming removed 3 bases at V and 3 bases at J, with 12 bases between. DNA of the CDR3: TGTGCCAGTAGTATGGGGGGGGCCCACTACGAGCAGTACTTC. Translated, it gives CASSMGGAHYEQYF.

V and J are TRBV2 and TRBJ1-6; tentatively, D is TRBD1 (5 bases). Deletions cut 0 bases from V and 14 bases from J, with 17 bases between. Germline V lookup: CDR1 SNHLY, CDR2 FYNNEI. This CDR3 comprises 15 residues. The CDR3 DNA reads TGTGCCAGCAGTGAAGCCGCCAGGGTAGGTGGATCCCTCCACTTT. Amino acids: CASSEAARVGGSLHF.

The chain employs TRBV5-1 and TRBJ2-5, with 8 nucleotides matching TRBD1. CDR1 SGHRS and CDR2 YFSETQ come from the germline V gene. V was pared by 3 bases and J by 5 bases, with 9 bases of the junction left unmatched. The CDR3 consists of 15 residues. CDR3 bases: TGCGCCAGCAGCTCCTCGGACAGGGCAAGGGAGACCCAGTACTTC. Residues: CASSSSDRARETQYF.

This rearrangement joins TRBV11-3 to TRBJ2-5, with D possibly TRBD1 on 5 matching bases. V was clipped by 2 bases and J by 5 bases, with 12 bases between them. This CDR3 comprises 14 residues. Germline V gene sequence: CDR1 SGHNT, CDR2 YENEEA. This CDR3 reads CASSLFQGTETQYF. The CDR3 DNA follows: TGTGCCAGCAGCTTATTTCAGGGCACGGAGACCCAGTACTTC.

The gene calls are TRBV11-2 and TRBJ2-3; TRBD2 matches 8 bases. V shed 5 bases and J 3 bases; nucleotides not matched to a gene: 4. Looked up from germline, CDR1 is SGHAT and CDR2 is FQNNGV. The CDR3 covers 14 residues. In DNA form, the CDR3 reads TGTGCCAGCAGCCGGGGGGGGCCTACAGATACGCAGTATTTT. It is translated as CASSRGGPTDTQYF.

J is TRBJ1-1 and V is TRBV7-9; TRBD1 might be the D (5 bases). The V end was cut by 1 base, the J end by 0 bases, with 15 bases between. CDR1 and CDR2 from the germline V gene are SEHNR and FQNEAQ (reference sequence). CDR3 length: 17 residues. CDR3 loop: CASSLDGVRALNTEAFF. CDR3 DNA: TGTGCCAGCAGCTTAGATGGTGTCAGGGCTTTGAACACTGAAGCTTTCTTT.

This clone was observed a single time. The chain joins TRBV29-1 to TRBJ2-2; 9 nucleotides match TRBD1. With V trimmed by 4 bases and J by 4 bases, 4 bases remained unmatched. The CDR3 extends over 14 amino acids. Germline CDR1 SQVTM, CDR2 ANQGSEA. CDR3 nucleotides: TGCAGCGTTGCAGTGACAGGGGGCACCGGGGAGCTGTTTTTT. Protein sequence: CSVAVTGGTGELFF.

This clone was found once. The chain couples TRBV4-2 to TRBJ2-1; D ambiguous. V was pared by 3 bases and J by 9 bases, with 6 bases between. Germline V gene sequence: CDR1 LGHNA, CDR2 YNFKEQ. This CDR3 spans 11 amino acids. For the CDR3, the DNA is TGTGCCAGCAGCCATAAGGGTGAGCAGTTCTTC. Protein product: CASSHKGEQFF.

The gene calls are TRBV11-1 and TRBJ2-1; D may be TRBD2 (6 bases). This CDR3 spans 14 amino acids. Germline V gene lookup returns CDR1 SGHAT and CDR2 FQDESV (reference sequence). Deletions cut 1 base from V and 10 bases from J, with 14 bases between. CDR3 sequence reads: CASSLDGDSGEQFF. CDR3 nucleotides: TGTGCCAGCAGCTTAGACGGGGACTCGGGGGAGCAGTTCTTC.

V gene TRBV29-1 combines with J gene TRBJ2-3; TRBD2 aligns across 7 bases. Trimming removed 5 bases from V and 4 bases from J; junction bases left unmatched: 3. Germline CDR1 reads SQVTM; CDR2 reads ANQGSEA. The CDR3 contains 12 residues. The CDR3 sequence: CSVSGGADTQYF. CDR3 nucleotide sequence: TGCAGCGTTTCGGGAGGAGCAGATACGCAGTATTTT.

The chain employs TRBV2 and TRBJ2-1, with TRBD1 identical over 7 bases. The CDR3 length is 14 residues. Germline V lookup: CDR1 SNHLY, CDR2 FYNNEI. After removal of 7 bases from V and 3 bases from J, the junction contained 6 bases not matched to a gene. CDR3 sequence: CASNRQGSYNEQFF. CDR3 nucleotides: TGTGCCAGCAACCGACAGGGTAGCTACAATGAGCAGTTCTTC.

This chain connects TRBV4-2 to TRBJ2-4, with no clear D. V was trimmed by 4 bases and J by 10 bases, leaving 11 bases between them. The CDR3 loop spans 12 amino acids. CDR1 and CDR2 (germline): LGHNA, YNFKEQ. CDR3 DNA: TGTGCCAGCAGCCTGGAAACGGGTATTCAGTACTTC. Translation: CASSLETGIQYF.

The chain links TRBV11-2 to TRBJ2-3; 7 positions match TRBD2. V lost 1 base, J lost 3 bases, and 4 bases stayed unmatched. CDR3 length: 15 amino acids. CDR1 is SGHAT and CDR2 is FQNNGV in the germline V gene. The CDR3 sequence: CASSLAREKTDTQYF. The CDR3 DNA follows: TGTGCCAGCAGCTTAGCGCGGGAGAAAACAGATACGCAGTATTTT.

V is TRBV7-9 and J is TRBJ2-5; D is uncertain. Trimming took off 1 base at V and 0 bases at J, with 6 bases between the two ends. Looked up from germline, CDR1 is SEHNR and CDR2 is FQNEAQ (reference sequence). The CDR3 spans 14 residues. This CDR3 reads CASSLVQYQETQYF. In DNA, the CDR3 is TGTGCCAGCAGCTTAGTGCAGTACCAAGAGACCCAGTACTTC.

The chain employs TRBV7-2 and TRBJ2-3; the match to TRBD2 covers 14 bases. The trim removed 2 bases at V and 6 bases at J, leaving 10 bases unmatched. CDR3 size: 18 residues. CDR1 and CDR2 from the germline V gene are SGHTA and FQGNSA. CDR3 region: CASSLSLGTSGSLDTQYF. The CDR3 DNA follows: TGTGCCAGCAGCTTATCCCTCGGGACTAGCGGGAGTCTTGATACGCAGTATTTT.